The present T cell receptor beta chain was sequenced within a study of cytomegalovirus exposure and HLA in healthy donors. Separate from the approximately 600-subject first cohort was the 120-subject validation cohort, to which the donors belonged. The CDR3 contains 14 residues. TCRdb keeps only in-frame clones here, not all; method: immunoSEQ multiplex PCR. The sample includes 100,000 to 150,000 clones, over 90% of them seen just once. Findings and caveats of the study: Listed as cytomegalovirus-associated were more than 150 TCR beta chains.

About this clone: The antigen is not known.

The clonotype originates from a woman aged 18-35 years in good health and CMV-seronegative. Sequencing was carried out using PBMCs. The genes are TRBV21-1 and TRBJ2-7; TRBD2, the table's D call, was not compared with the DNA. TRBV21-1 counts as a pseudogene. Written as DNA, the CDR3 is TGTGCCAGCGAGTCGTGGCGGGATCAATACGAGCAGTACTTC. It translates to CASESWRDQYEQYF.